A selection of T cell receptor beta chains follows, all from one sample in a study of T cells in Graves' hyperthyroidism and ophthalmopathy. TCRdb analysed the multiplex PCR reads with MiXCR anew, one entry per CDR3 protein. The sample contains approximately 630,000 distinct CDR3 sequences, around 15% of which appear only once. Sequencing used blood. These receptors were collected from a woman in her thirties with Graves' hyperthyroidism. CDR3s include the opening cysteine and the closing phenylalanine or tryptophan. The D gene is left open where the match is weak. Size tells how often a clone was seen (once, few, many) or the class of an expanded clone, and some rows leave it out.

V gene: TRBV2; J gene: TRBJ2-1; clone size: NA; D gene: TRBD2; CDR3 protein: CASSGLAGEGGNEQFF; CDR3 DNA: TGTGCCAGCAGCGGACTAGCGGGAGAGGGGGGGAATGAGCAGTTCTTC
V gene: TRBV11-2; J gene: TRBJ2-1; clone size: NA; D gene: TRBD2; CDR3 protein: CASSLSRLAGGRNEQFF; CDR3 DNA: TGTGCCAGCAGCTTATCCCGGCTAGCGGGAGGGCGGAATGAGCAGTTCTTC
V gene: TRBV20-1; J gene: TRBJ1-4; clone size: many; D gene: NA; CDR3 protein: CSARWQGQDEKLFF; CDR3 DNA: TGCAGTGCTAGATGGCAGGGCCAGGATGAAAAACTGTTTTTT
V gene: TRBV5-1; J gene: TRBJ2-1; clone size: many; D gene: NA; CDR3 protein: CASSEATGAGYNEQFF; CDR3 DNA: TGCGCCAGCAGCGAGGCGACGGGAGCGGGTTACAATGAGCAGTTCTTC
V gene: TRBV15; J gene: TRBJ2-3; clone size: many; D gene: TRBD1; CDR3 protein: CATSGQGTATQYF; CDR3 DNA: TGTGCCACCAGCGGACAGGGGACAGCTACGCAGTATTTT
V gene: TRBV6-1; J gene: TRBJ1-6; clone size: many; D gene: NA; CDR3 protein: CASNRAGNSPLHF; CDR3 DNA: TGTGCCAGCAACCGAGCAGGGAATTCACCCCTCCACTTT
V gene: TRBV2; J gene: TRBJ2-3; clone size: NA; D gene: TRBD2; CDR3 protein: CASSGGLAGEVIRTDTQYF; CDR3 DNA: TGTGCCAGCAGTGGGGGACTAGCGGGAGAAGTGATCCGGACAGATACGCAGTATTTT
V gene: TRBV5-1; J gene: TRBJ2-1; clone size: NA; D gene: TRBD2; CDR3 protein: CASYTSGPYNEQFF; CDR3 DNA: TGCGCCAGCTATACTAGCGGGCCCTACAATGAGCAGTTCTTC
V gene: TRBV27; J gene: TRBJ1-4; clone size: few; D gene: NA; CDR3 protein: CASSWAGYSANEKLFF; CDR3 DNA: TGTGCCAGCAGTTGGGCGGGGTATAGTGCTAATGAAAAACTGTTTTTT
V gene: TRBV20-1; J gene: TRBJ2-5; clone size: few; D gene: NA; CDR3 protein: CSASRLVGSQETQYF; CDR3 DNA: TGCAGTGCTTCTCGACTAGTGGGTAGCCAAGAGACCCAGTACTTC
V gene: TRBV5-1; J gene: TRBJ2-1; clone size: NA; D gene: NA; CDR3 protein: CASSLVASAYNEQFF; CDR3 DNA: TGCGCCAGCAGCTTGGTGGCTAGCGCCTACAATGAGCAGTTCTTC
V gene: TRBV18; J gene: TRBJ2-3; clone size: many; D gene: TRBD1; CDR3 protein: CASSPGTVFTDTQYF; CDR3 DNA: TGTGCCAGCTCACCCGGGACAGTCTTCACAGATACGCAGTATTTT
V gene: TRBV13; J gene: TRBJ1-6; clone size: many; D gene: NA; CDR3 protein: CASSLDTGTDHNSPLHF; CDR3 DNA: TGTGCCAGCAGCCTAGACACCGGGACGGACCATAATTCACCCCTCCACTTT
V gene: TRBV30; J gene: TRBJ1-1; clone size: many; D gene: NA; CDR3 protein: CAWTTYTEAFF; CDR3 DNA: TGTGCCTGGACGACCTACACTGAAGCTTTCTTT
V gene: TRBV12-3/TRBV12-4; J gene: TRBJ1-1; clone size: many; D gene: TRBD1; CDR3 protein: CASSFGQGVFKNTEAFF; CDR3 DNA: TGTGCCAGCAGTTTTGGGCAGGGGGTTTTTAAAAACACTGAAGCTTTCTTT
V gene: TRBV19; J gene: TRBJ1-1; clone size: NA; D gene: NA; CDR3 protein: CASSIAGQNTEAFF; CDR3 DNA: TGTGCCAGTAGTATAGCGGGGCAGAACACTGAAGCTTTCTTT
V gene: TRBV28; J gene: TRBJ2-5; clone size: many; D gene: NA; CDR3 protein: CASSSLTNSGQETQYF; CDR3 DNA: TGTGCCAGCAGTTCGCTGACTAATTCGGGTCAAGAGACCCAGTACTTC
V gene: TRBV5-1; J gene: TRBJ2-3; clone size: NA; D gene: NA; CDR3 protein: CASSNHRATDTQYF; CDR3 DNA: TGCGCCAGCAGCAACCACAGGGCCACAGATACGCAGTATTTT
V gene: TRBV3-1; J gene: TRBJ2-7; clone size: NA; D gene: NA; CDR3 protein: CASSQDFRQRYNEQYF; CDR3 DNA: TGTGCCAGCAGCCAAGATTTTCGACAGCGGTACAACGAGCAGTACTTC
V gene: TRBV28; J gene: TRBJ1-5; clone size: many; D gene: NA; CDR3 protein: CASSQVDTGYSNQPQHF; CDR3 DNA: TGTGCCAGCAGCCAAGTCGACACGGGCTATAGCAATCAGCCCCAGCATTTT
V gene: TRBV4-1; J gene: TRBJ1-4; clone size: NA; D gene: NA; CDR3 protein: CASSQGARGEKLFF; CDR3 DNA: TGCGCCAGCAGCCAAGGCGCCCGTGGAGAAAAACTGTTTTTT
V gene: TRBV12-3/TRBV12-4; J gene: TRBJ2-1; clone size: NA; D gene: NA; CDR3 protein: CASSLTQGSDEQFF; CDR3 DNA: TGTGCCAGCAGTCTTACGCAAGGATCGGATGAGCAGTTCTTC
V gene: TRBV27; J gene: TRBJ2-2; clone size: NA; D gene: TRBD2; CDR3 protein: CASSFRLAGSTGELLF; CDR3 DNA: TGTGCCAGCAGTTTCAGACTAGCGGGTAGCACCGGGGAGCTGCTTTTT
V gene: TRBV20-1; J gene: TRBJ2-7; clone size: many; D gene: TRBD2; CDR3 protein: CSAPGLAVDRYYEQYF; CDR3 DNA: TGCAGTGCTCCCGGACTAGCGGTTGACCGCTACTACGAGCAGTACTTC